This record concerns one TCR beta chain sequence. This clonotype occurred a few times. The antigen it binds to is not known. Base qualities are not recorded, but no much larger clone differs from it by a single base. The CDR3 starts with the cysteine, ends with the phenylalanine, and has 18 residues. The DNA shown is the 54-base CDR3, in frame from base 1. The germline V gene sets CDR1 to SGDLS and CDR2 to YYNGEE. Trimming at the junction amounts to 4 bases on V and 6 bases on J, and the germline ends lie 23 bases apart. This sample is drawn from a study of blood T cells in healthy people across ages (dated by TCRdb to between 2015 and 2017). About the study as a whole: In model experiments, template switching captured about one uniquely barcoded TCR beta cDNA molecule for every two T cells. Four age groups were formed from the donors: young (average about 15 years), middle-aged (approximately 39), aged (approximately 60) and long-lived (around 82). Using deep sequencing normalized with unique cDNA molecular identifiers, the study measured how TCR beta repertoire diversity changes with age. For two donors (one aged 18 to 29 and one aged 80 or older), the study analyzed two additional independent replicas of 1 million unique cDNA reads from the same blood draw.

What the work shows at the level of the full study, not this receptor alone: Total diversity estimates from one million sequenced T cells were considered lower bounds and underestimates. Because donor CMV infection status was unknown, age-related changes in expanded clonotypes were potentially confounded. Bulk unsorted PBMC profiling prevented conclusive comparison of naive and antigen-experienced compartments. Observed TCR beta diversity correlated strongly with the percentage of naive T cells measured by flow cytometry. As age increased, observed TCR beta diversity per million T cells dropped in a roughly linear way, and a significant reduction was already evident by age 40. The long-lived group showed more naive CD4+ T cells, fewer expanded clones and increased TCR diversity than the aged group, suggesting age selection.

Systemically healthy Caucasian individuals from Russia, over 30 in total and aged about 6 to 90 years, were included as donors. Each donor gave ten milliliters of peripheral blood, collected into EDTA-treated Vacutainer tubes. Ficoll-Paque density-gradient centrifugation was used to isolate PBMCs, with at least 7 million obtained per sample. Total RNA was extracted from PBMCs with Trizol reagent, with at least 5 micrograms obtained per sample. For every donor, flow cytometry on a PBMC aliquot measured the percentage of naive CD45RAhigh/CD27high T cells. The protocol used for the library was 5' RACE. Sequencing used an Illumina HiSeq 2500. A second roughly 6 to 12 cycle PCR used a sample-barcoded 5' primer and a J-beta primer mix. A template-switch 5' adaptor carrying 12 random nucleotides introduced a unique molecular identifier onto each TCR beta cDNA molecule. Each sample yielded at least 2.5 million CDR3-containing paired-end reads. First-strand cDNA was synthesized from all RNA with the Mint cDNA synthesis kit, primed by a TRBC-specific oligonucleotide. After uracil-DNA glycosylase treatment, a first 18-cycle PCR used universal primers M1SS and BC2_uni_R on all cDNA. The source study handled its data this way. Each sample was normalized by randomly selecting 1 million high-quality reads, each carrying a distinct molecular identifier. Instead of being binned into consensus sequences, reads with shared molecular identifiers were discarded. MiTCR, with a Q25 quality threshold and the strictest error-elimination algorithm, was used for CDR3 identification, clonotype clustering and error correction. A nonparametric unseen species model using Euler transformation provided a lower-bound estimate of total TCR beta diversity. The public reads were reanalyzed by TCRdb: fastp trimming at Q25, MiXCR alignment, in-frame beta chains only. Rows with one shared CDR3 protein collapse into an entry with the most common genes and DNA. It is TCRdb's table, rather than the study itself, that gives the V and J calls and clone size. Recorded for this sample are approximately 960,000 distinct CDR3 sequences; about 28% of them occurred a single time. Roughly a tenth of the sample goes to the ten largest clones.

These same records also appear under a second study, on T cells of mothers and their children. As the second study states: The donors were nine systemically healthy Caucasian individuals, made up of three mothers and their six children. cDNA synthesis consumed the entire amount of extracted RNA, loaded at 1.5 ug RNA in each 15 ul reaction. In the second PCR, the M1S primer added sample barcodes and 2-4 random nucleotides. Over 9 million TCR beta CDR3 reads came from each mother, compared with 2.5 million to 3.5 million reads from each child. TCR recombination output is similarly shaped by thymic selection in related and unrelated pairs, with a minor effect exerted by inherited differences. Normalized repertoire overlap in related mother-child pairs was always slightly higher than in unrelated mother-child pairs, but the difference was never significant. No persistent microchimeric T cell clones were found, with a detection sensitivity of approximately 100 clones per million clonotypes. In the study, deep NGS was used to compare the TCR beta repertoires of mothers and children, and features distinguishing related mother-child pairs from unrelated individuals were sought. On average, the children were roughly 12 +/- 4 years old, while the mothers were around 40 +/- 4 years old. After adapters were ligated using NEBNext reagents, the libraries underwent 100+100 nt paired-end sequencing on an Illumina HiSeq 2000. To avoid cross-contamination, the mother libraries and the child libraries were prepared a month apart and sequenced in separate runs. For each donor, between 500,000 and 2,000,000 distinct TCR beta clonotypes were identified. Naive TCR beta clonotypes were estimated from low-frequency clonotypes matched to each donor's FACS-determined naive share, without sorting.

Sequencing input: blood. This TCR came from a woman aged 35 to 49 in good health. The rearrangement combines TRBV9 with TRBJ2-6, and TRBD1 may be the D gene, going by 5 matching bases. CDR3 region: CASSPSTQARPLANVLTF. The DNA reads TGTGCCAGCAGCCCCAGTACACAGGCAAGACCGCTGGCCAACGTCCTGACTTTC.